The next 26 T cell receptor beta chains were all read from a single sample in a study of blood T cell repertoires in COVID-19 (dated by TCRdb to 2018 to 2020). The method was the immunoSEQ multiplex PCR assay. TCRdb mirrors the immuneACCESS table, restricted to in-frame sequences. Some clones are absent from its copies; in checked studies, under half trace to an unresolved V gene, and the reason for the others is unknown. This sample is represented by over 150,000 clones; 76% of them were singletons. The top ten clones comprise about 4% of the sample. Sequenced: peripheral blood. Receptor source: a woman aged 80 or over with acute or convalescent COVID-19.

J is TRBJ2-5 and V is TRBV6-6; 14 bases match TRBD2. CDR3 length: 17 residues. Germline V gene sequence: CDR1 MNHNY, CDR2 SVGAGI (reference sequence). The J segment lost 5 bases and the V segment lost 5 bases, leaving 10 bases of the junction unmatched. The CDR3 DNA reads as TGTGCCAGCAGTCCCAAAGGACTAGCGGGGGGCAGGGAGACCCAGTACTTC. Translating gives CASSPKGLAGGRETQYF.

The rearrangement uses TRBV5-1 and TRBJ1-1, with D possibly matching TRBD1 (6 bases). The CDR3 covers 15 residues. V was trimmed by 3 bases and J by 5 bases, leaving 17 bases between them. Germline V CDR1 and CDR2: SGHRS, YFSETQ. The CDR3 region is CASSWGEGQTTEAFF. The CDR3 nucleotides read TGCGCCAGCAGCTGGGGAGAGGGACAAACGACTGAAGCTTTCTTT.

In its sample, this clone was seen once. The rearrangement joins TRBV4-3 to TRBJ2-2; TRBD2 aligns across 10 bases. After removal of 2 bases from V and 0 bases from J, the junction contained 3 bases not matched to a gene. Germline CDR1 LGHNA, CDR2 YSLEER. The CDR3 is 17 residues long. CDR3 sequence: CASSQNLAGANTGELFF. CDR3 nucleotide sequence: TGCGCCAGCAGCCAAAACCTAGCGGGGGCGAACACCGGGGAGCTGTTTTTT.

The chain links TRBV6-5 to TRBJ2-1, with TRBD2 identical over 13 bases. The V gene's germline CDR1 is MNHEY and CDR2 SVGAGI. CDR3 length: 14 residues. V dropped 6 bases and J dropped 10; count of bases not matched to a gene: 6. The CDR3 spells CASRPGLAGDEQFF. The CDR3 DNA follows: TGTGCCAGCAGACCAGGACTAGCGGGAGACGAGCAGTTCTTC.

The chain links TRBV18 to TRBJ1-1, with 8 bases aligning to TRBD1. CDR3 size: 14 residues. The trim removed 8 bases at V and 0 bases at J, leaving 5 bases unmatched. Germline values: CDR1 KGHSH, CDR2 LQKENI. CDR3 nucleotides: TGTGCCAGCGCTACGACAGGGGTGAACACTGAAGCTTTCTTT. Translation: CASATTGVNTEAFF. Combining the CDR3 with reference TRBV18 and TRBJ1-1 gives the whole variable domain NAGVMQNPRHLVRRRGQEARLRCSPMKGHSHVYWYRQLPEEGLKFMVYLQKENIIDESGMPKERFSAEFPKEGPSILRIQQVVRGDSAAYFCASATTGVNTEAFFGQGTRLTVV.

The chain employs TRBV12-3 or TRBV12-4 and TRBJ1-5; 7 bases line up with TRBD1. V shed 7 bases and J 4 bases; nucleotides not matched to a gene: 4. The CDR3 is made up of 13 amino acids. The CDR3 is CASTGQRNQPQHF. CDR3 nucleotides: TGTGCCAGCACGGGACAGAGAAATCAGCCCCAGCATTTT.

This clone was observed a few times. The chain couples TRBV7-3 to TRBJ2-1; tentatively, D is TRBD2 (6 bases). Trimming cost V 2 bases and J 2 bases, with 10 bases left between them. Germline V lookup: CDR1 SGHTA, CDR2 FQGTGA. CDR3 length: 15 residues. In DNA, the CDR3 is TGTGCCAGCAGCTTAGACAGCGGGCCCTACAATGAGCAGTTCTTC. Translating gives CASSLDSGPYNEQFF.

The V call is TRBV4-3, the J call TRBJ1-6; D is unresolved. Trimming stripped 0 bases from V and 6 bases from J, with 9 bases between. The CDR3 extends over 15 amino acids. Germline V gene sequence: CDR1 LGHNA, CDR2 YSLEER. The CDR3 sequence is CASSQDAGGNSPLHF. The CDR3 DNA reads TGCGCCAGCAGCCAAGACGCAGGTGGTAATTCACCCCTCCACTTT.

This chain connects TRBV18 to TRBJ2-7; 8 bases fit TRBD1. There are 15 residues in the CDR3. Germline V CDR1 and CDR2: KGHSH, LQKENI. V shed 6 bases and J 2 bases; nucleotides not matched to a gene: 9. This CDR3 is CASSLWGTGPYEQYF. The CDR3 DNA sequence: TGTGCCAGCTCGTTGTGGGGGACAGGACCCTACGAGCAGTACTTC.

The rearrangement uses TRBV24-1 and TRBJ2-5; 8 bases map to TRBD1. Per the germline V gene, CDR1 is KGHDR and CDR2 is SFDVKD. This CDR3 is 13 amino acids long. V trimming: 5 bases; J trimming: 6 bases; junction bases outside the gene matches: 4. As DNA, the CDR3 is TGTGCCACCAGTGGGGCAGGGGGCAAGACCCAGTACTTC. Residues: CATSGAGGKTQYF.

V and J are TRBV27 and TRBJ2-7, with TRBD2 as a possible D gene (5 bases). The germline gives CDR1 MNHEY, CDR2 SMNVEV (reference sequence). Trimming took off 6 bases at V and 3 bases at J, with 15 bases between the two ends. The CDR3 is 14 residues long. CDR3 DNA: TGTGCCAGCAGCCGCGGGCGGACCTACTACGAGCAGTACTTC. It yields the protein CASSRGRTYYEQYF.

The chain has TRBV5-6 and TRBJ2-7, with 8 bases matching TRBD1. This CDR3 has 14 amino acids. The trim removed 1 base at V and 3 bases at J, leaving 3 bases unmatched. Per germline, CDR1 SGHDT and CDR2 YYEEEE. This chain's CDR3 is CASSLLDRDYEQYF. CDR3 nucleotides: TGTGCCAGCAGCTTGCTGGACAGGGACTACGAGCAGTACTTC.

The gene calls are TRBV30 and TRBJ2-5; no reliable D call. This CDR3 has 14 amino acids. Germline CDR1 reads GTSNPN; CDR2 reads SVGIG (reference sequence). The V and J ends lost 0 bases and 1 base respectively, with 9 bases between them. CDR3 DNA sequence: TGTGCCTGGAGTGTTGTAGCCGTCCAAGAGACCCAGTACTTC. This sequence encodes CAWSVVAVQETQYF.

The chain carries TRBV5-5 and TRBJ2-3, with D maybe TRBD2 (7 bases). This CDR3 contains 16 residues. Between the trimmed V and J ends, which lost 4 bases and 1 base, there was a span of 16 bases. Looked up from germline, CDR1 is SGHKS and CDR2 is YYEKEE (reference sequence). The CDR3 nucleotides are TGTGCCAGCAGCACCGGGGGGCGGATAGGCACAGATACGCAGTATTTT. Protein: CASSTGGRIGTDTQYF. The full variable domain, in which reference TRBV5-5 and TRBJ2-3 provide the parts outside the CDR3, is DAGVTQSPTHLIKTRGQQVTLRCSPISGHKSVSWYQQVLGQGPQFIFQYYEKEERGRGNFPDRFSARQFPNYSSELNVNALLLGDSALYLCASSTGGRIGTDTQYFGPGTRLTVL.

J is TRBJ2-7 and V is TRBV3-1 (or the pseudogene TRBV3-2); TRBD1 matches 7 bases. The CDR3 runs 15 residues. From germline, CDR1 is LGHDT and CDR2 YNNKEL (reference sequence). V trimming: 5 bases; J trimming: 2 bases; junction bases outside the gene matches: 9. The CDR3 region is CASSWGTDRTYEQYF. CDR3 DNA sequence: TGTGCCAGCAGCTGGGGGACAGATAGGACCTACGAGCAGTACTTC.

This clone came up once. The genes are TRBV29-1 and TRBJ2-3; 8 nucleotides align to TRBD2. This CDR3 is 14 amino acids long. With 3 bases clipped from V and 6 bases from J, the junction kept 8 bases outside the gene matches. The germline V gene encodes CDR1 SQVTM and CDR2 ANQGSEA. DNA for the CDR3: TGCAGCGTTGACTCCAGCGGGGGCCTGGATACGCAGTATTTT. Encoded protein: CSVDSSGGLDTQYF.

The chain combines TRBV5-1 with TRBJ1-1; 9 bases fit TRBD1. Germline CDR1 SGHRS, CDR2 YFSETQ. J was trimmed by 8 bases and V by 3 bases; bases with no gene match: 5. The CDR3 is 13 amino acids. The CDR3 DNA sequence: TGCGCCAGCAGCTCGATCACAGGGGGCGAAGCTTTCTTT. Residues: CASSSITGGEAFF.

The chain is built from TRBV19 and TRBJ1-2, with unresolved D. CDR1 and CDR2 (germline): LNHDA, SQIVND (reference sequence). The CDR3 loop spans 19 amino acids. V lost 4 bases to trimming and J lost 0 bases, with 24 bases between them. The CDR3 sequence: CASSTLNDSGNSSNYGYTF. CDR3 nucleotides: TGTGCCAGTAGTACACTAAACGATTCGGGGAATAGCTCTAACTATGGCTACACCTTC.

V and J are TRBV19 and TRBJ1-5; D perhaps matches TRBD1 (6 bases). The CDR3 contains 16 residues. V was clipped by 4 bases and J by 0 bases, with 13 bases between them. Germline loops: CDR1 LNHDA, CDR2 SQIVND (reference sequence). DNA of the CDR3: TGTGCCAGTAGTACAAGACAGGACATTAGCAATCAGCCCCAGCATTTT. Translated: CASSTRQDISNQPQHF.

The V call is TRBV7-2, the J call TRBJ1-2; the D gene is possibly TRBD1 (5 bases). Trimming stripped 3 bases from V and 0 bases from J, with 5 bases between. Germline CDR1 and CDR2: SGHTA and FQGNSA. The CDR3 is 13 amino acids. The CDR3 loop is CASSLTANYGYTF. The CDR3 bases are TGTGCCAGCAGCTTGACAGCTAACTATGGCTACACCTTC.

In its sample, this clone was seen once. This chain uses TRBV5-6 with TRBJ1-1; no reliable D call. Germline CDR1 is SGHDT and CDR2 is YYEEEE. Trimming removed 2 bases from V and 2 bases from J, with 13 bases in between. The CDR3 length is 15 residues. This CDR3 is CASSFRSRGNTEAFF. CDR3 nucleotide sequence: TGTGCCAGCAGCTTTCGGTCGCGCGGAAACACTGAAGCTTTCTTT.

CDR3 DNA: TGTGCCACCAGTGACACCCAGACAGGGCTGGCTTTCTTT. It translates to CATSDTQTGLAFF. This chain connects TRBV24-1 to TRBJ1-1; 7 positions agree with TRBD1. V trimming: 4 bases; J trimming: 11 bases; junction bases outside the gene matches: 9. Germline CDR1 reads KGHDR; CDR2 reads SFDVKD. The CDR3 has 13 amino acids.

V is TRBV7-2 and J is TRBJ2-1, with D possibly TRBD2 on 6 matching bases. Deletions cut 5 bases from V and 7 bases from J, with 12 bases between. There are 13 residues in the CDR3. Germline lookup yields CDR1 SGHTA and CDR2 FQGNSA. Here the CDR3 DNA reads TGTGCCAGCAGCCCGGGACTGCTAAATGAGCAGTTCTTC. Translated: CASSPGLLNEQFF.

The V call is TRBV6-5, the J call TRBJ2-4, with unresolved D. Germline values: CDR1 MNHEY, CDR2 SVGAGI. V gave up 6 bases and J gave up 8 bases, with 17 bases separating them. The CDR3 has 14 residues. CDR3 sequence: CASSQTHGSDIQYF. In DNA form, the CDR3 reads TGTGCCAGCAGCCAGACTCACGGCTCGGACATTCAGTACTTC.

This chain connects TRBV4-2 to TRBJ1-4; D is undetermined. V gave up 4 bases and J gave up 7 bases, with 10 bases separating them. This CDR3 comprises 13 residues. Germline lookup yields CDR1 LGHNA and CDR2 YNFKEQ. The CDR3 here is CASSRESGEKLFF. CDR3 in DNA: TGTGCCAGCAGCCGGGAGAGCGGTGAAAAACTGTTTTTT.

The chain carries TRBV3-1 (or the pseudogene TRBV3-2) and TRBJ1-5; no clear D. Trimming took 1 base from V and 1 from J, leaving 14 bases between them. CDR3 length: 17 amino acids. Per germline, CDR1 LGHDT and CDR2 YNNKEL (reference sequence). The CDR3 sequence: CASSQATKGLSNQPQHF. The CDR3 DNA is TGTGCCAGCAGCCAAGCAACTAAAGGTCTAAGCAATCAGCCCCAGCATTTT.